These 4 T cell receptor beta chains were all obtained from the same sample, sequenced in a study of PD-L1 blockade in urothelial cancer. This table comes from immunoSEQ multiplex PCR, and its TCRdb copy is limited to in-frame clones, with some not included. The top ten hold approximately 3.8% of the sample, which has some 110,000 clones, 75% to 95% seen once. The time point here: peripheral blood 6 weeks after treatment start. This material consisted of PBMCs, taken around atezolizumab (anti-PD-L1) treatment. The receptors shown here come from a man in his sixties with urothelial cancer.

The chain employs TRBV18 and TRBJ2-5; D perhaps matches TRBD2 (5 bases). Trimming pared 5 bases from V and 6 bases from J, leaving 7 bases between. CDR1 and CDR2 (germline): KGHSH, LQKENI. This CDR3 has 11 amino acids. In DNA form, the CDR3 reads TGTGCCAGCTCAACGGGGAAGACCCAGTACTTC. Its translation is CASSTGKTQYF.

CDR3 nucleotides: TGTGCCAGCAGCTTGGCCTTTCGTGACAGGAGGCCCGAGCAGTACTTC. Amino acids: CASSLAFRDRRPEQYF. The chain links TRBV5-6 to TRBJ2-7; TRBD1 might be the D (6 bases). V lost 0 bases and J 6 bases, leaving 19 bases between the germline ends. The germline gives CDR1 SGHDT, CDR2 YYEEEE. CDR3 size: 16 residues.

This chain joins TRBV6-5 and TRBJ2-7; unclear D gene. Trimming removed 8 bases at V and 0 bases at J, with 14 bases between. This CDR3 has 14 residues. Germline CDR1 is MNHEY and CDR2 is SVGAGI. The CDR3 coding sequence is TGTGCCAGCTGTGACTCAAGCGACTCCTACGAGCAGTACTTC. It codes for CASCDSSDSYEQYF.

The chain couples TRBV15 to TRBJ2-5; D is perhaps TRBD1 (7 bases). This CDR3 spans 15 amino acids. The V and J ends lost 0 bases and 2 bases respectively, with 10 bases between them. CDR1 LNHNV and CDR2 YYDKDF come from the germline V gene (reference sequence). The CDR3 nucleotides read TGTGCCACCAGCAGAGAGGGGGGACAGCAAGAGACCCAGTACTTC. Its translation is CATSREGGQQETQYF.